The entry that follows covers one T cell receptor beta chain sequence. This sample was taken from a study of technical replicates of blood from several donors. Clones were sequenced by immunoSEQ multiplex PCR, and TCRdb holds only the in-frame ones, with some missing. The profile shows about 75,000 clones, approximately 93% of them singletons. The CDR3 is made up of 15 amino acids. Germline V gene data show CDR1 as SEHNR and CDR2 as FQNEAQ (reference sequence). V dropped 5 bases and J dropped 5 bases, with 16 bases sitting between them. The sample was PBMCs. The TCR sequence derives from a human donor in good health. Some clones in this sample may be carry-over from other donors' samples. The V call is TRBV7-9, the J call TRBJ2-1; possibly TRBD2 for D (6 bases). CDR3 sequence reads: CASSATRIRNNEQFF. The CDR3 nucleotides are TGTGCCAGCAGCGCGACTAGGATAAGGAACAATGAGCAGTTCTTC.